The 10 T cell receptor beta chains below all came from one sample that was sequenced in a study of blood T cell repertoires in COVID-19. Using immunoSEQ multiplex PCR, the repertoire was profiled, and TCRdb retains in-frame clones only, with some absent. The table records 250,000 to 300,000 clones, around 90% of them present only once. Sequenced: PBMCs or T cells enriched from blood (not recorded which). Every receptor here comes from a woman aged 40-49 years who had recovered from COVID-19.

The table lists this clone with a few counts. The chain carries TRBV27 and TRBJ1-2; maybe TRBD1 (6 bases). The CDR3 contains 15 residues. Looked up from germline, CDR1 is MNHEY and CDR2 is SMNVEV (reference sequence). The ends were cut back, 4 bases at V and 4 bases at J, with 16 bases in the middle. The CDR3 sequence: CASSSLSTGTYGYTF. In DNA form, the CDR3 reads TGTGCCAGCAGTTCACTATCGACAGGAACCTATGGCTACACCTTC.

This clone was detected once. The chain joins TRBV10-3 to TRBJ2-3; perhaps TRBD1 as D (5 bases). Between the trimmed V and J ends, which lost 8 bases and 3 bases, there was a span of 9 bases. There are 12 residues in the CDR3. Per germline, CDR1 ENHRY and CDR2 SYGVKD. Written as DNA, the CDR3 is TGTGCCATCGGACACTCGACAGATACGCAGTATTTT. It is translated as CAIGHSTDTQYF.

The rearrangement joins TRBV29-1 to TRBJ2-7; 7 nucleotides line up with TRBD1. J was trimmed by 4 bases and V by 3 bases; bases with no gene match: 9. Germline V gives CDR1 SQVTM, CDR2 ANQGSEA. CDR3 length equals 14 residues. The CDR3 DNA follows: TGCAGCGTTGACTCCGACAGGGACGAATACGAGCAGTACTTC. Encoded protein: CSVDSDRDEYEQYF.

The chain is built from TRBV19 and TRBJ2-5, with 8 nucleotides matching TRBD2. The junction had 10 bases not matched to a gene; V was cut back by 9 bases and J by 4 bases. The germline gives CDR1 LNHDA, CDR2 SQIVND (reference sequence). The CDR3 has 14 residues. CDR3 nucleotide sequence: TGTGCCAGCCGGGGGGGTTGGCAGGGAGAGACCCAGTACTTC. It is translated as CASRGGWQGETQYF.

The chain joins TRBV5-6 to TRBJ2-7; the D gene is possibly TRBD2 (6 bases). The CDR3 covers 15 residues. V was cut by 3 bases and J by 3 bases, with 16 bases left in between. The germline gives CDR1 SGHDT, CDR2 YYEEEE. CDR3 protein: CASSSRQRGLYEQYF. The CDR3 DNA sequence: TGTGCCAGCAGCTCGAGACAACGGGGACTCTACGAGCAGTACTTC.

The V and J genes are TRBV30 and TRBJ2-6, with D tentatively TRBD1 (6 bases). Trimming shortened V by 5 bases and J by 0 bases, and 8 bases separated the two germline ends. The CDR3 runs to 14 residues. Germline values: CDR1 GTSNPN, CDR2 SVGIG (reference sequence). In nucleotides, the CDR3 is TGTGCCTGGGACAGGCCCTCTGGGGCCAACGTCCTGACTTTC. Residues: CAWDRPSGANVLTF.

The chain employs TRBV19 and TRBJ1-5, with D uncertain. From germline, CDR1 is LNHDA and CDR2 SQIVND (reference sequence). Trimming removed 2 bases from V and 0 bases from J, with 8 bases in between. This CDR3 contains 15 residues. The CDR3 bases are TGTGCCAGTAGTATATGGAGAAGTAGCAATCAGCCCCAGCATTTT. Protein: CASSIWRSSNQPQHF.

The CDR3 spells CASSPSRQPYSEQYF. In DNA form, the CDR3 reads TGTGCCAGCAGCCCATCGCGACAACCTTACTCAGAGCAGTACTTC. This chain connects TRBV5-8 to TRBJ2-7; D gene ambiguous. The germline gives CDR1 SGHTS, CDR2 YDEGEE. The V end lost 4 bases, the J end lost 7 bases, and 21 bases lay between the germline ends. The CDR3 covers 15 residues.

This clone was observed a handful of times. The chain combines TRBV5-1 with TRBJ2-2; D call uncertain. The germline gives CDR1 SGHRS, CDR2 YFSETQ. Trimming left V 0 bases short and J 7 bases short, with 4 bases between. CDR3 length: 12 amino acids. CDR3 coding DNA: TGCGCCAGCAGCTTGGGAGTCGGGGAGCTGTTTTTT. It yields the protein CASSLGVGELFF.

The V gene is TRBV5-5, the J gene TRBJ1-1; D might be TRBD1 (6 bases). The V gene's germline CDR1 is SGHKS and CDR2 YYEKEE (reference sequence). The CDR3 extends over 15 amino acids. V lost 0 bases to trimming and J lost 10 bases, with 19 bases between them. The CDR3 coding sequence is TGTGCCAGCAGCTTGGCCTGGGGAATAACAGGGACAGCTTTCTTT. It specifies CASSLAWGITGTAFF.